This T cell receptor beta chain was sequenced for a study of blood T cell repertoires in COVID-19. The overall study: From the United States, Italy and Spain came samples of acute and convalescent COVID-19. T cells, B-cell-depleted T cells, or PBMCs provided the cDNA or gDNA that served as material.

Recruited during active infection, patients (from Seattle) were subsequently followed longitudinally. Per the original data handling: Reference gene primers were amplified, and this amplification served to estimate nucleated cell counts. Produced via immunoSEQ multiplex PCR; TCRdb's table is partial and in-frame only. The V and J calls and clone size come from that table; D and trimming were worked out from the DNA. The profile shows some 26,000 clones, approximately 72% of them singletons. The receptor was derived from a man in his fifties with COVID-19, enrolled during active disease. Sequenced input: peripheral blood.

Here the CDR3 DNA reads TGTGCCACCAGTGACCAGGGGAGAGGCTACACCTTC. Its protein product is CATSDQGRGYTF. J is TRBJ1-2 and V is TRBV24-1; D is perhaps TRBD1 (6 bases). Trimming shortened V by 4 bases and J by 8 bases, and 10 bases separated the two germline ends. This CDR3 comprises 12 residues. Germline loops: CDR1 KGHDR, CDR2 SFDVKD.